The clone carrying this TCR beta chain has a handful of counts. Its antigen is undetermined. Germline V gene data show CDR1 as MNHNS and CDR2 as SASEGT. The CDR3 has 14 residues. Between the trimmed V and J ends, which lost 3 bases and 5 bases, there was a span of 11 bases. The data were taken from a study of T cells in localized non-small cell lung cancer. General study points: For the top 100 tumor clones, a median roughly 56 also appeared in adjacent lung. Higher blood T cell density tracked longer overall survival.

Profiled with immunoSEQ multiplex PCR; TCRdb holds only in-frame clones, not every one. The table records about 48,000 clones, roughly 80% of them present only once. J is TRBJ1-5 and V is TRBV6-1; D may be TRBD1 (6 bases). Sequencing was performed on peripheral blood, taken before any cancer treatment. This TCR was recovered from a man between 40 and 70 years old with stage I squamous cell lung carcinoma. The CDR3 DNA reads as TGTGCCAGCAGTGAGTCAGGGGTAGATCAGCCCCAGCATTTT. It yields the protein CASSESGVDQPQHF.